This T cell receptor beta chain originates from a study of siplizumab effects on memory and regulatory T cells. Study-wide findings and caveats: Memory cells seemed less diverse than naive T cells, which seemed major alloresponse contributors. Alloreactive sequences traceable to unstimulated CD4+ memory cells declined significantly under siplizumab. Mean Treg-derived proportions of mappable alloreactive CD4+ clones were less than 75% for siplizumab and about 28% for controls. No more than a minor fraction of alloreactive clones could be traced back to unstimulated subsets.

As regards this clone: As yet, its antigen is unknown.

Some clones are missing from TCRdb's copy, which holds only in-frame ones; the method was immunoSEQ multiplex PCR. The profile covers 85,000 to 130,000 clones, with 93% appearing a single time and about 0.62% taken by the ten largest. The sample consisted of Tregs sorted from blood. This receptor was identified in a human donor in good health.

The CDR3 DNA reads as TGTGCCAGCTCACCATTTGGGGGCAACACTGAAGCTTTCTTT. This encodes CASSPFGGNTEAFF. V usage is TRBV18 and J usage is TRBJ1-1, with D perhaps matching TRBD1 (6 bases). Germline V gene sequence: CDR1 KGHSH, CDR2 LQKENI. The CDR3 is 14 amino acids. V was pared by 2 bases and J by 2 bases, with 9 bases between. Using reference TRBV18 and TRBJ1-1 for the parts outside the CDR3, the full variable domain is NAGVMQNPRHLVRRRGQEARLRCSPMKGHSHVYWYRQLPEEGLKFMVYLQKENIIDESGMPKERFSAEFPKEGPSILRIQQVVRGDSAAYFCASSPFGGNTEAFFGQGTRLTVV.